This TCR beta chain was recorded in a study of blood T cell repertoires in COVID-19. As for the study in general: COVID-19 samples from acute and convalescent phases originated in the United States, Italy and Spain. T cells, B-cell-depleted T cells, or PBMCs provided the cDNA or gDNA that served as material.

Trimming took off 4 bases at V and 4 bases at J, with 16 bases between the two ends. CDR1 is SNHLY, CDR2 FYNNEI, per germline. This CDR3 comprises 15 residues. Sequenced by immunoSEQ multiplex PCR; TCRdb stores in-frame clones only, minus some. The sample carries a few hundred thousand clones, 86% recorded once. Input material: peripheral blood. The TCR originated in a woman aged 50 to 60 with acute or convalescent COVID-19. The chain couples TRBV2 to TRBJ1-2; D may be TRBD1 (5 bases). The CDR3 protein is CASSGFPAGIYGYTF. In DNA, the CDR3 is TGTGCCAGCAGTGGATTCCCAGCAGGGATCTATGGCTACACCTTC.